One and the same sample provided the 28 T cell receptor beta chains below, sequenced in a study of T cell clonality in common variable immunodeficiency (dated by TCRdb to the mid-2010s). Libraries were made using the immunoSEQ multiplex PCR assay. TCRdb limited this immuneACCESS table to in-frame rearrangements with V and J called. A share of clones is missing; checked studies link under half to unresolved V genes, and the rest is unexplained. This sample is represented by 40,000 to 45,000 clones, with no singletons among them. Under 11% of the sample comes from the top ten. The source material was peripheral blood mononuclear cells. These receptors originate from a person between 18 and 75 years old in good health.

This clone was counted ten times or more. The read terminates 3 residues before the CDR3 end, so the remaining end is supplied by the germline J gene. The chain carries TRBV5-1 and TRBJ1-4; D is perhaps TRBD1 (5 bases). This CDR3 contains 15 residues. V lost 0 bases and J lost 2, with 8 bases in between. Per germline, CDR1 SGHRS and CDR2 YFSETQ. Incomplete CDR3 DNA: TGCGCCAGCAGCTTGGTAGCAGGGACTAATGAAAAA. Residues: CASSLVAGTNEK. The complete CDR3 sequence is CASSLVAGTNEKLFF.

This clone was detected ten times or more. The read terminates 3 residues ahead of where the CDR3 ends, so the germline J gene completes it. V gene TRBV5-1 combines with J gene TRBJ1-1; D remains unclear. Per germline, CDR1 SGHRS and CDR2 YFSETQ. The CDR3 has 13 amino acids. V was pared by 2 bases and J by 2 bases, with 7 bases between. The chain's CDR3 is CASSLASNTEAFF. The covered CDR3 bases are TGCGCCAGCAGCTTAGCGTCTAACACTGAA.

The sequenced CDR3 bases are TGCGCCAGCAGCCCAACAGGGGGATTTACAGATACG. Encoded protein: CASSPTGGFTDT. In full, the CDR3 is CASSPTGGFTDTQYF. This rearrangement joins TRBV5-1 to TRBJ2-3; 8 bases fit TRBD1. The CDR3 end is not reached by the read, which stops 3 residues before it; the germline J gene fills it in. Per the germline V gene, CDR1 is SGHRS and CDR2 is YFSETQ. The CDR3 length is 15 residues. After removal of 4 bases from V and 3 bases from J, the junction contained 7 bases not matched to a gene.

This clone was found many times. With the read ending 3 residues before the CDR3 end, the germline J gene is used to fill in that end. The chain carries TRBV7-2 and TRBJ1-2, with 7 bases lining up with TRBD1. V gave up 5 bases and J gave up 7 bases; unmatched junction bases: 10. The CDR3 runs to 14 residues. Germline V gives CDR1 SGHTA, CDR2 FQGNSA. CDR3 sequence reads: CASSPRDSRSGYTF. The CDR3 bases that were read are TGTGCCAGCAGCCCAAGGGACAGTAGAAGTGGC.

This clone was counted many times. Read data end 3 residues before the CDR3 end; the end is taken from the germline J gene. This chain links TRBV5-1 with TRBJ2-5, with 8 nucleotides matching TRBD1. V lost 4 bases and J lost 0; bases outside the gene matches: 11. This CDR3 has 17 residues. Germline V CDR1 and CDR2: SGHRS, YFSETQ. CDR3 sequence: CASSRGQGGSYQETQYF. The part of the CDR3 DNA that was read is TGCGCCAGCAGCCGCGGACAGGGAGGAAGCTACCAAGAGACC.

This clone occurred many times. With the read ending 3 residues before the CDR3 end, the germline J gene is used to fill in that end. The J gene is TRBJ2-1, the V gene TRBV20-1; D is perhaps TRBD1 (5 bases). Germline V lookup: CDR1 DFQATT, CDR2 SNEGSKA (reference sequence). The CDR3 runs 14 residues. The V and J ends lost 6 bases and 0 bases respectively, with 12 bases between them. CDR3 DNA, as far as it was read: TGCAGTGCCGTGGGGCAGAGCTCCTACAATGAG. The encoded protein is CSAVGQSSYNE. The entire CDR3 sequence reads CSAVGQSSYNEQFF.

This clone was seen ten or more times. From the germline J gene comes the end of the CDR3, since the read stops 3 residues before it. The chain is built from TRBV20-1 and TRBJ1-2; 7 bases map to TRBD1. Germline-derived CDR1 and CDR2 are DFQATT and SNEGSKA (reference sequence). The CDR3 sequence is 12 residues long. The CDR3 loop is CRVTGTDYGYTF. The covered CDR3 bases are TGCAGGGTAACCGGGACAGACTATGGC.

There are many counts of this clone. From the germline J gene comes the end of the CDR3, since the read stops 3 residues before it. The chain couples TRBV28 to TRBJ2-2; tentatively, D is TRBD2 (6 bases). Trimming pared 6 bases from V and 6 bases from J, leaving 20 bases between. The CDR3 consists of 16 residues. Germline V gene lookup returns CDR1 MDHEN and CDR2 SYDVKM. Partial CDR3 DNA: TGTGCCAGCAGCCCACCCCCTAGCGCATACGCCGGGGAG. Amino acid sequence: CASSPPPSAYAGE. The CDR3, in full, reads CASSPPPSAYAGELFF.

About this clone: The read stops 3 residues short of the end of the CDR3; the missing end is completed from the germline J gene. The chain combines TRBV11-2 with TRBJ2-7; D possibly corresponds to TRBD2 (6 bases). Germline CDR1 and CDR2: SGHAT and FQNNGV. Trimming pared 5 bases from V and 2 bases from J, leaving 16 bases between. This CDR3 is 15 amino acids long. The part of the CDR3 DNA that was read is TGTGCCAGCAGCCCCTTTAAAAGACTAGCCTACGAG. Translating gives CASSPFKRLAYE. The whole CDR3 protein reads CASSPFKRLAYEQYF.

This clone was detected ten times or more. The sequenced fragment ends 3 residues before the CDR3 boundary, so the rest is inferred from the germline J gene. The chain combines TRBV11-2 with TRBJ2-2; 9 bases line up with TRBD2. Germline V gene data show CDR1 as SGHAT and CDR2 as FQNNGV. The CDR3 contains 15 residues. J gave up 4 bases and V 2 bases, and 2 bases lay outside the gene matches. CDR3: CASSLRRGGTGELFF. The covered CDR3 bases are TGTGCCAGCAGCTTACGGCGGGGGGGCACCGGGGAG.

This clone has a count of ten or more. The part of the CDR3 DNA that was read is TGTGCCAGCAGCCCCCGGGGGGCAGTTTACGAG. It translates to CASSPRGAVYE. The complete CDR3 sequence is CASSPRGAVYEQYF. The chain has TRBV7-9 and TRBJ2-7; maybe TRBD2 (7 bases). The read terminates 3 residues before the CDR3 end, so the remaining end is supplied by the germline J gene. The ends were cut back, 5 bases at V and 4 bases at J, with 15 bases in the middle. The length of the CDR3 is 14 residues. CDR1 is SEHNR, CDR2 FQNEAQ, per germline (reference sequence).

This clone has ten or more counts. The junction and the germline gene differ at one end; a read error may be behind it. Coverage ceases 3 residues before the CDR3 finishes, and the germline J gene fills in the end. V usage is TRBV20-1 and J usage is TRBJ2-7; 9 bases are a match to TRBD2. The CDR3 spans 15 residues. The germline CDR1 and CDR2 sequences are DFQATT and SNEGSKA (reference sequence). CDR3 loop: CSPRSGLALSPEQYF. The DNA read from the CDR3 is TGCAGTCCTAGATCGGGACTAGCTCTCTCGCCCGAG.

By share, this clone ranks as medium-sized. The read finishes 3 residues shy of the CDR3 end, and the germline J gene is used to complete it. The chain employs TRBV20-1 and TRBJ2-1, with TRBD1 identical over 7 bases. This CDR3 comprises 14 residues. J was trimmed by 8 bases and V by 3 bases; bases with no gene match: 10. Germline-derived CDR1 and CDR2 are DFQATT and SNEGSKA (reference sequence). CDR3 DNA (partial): TGCAGTGCTAGCAGACAGGGAATTTCGGATGAG. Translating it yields CSASRQGISDE. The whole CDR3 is CSASRQGISDEQFF.

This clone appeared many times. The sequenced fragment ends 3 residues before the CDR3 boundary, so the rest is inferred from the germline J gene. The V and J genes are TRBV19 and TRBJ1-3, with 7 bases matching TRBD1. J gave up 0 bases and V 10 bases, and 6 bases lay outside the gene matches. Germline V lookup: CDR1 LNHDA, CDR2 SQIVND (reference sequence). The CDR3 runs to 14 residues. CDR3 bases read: TGTGCCACCGGACAGGACTCCTCTGGAAACACC. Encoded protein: CATGQDSSGNT. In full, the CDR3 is CATGQDSSGNTIYF.

The CDR3 sequence: CASSPTSGSHEQFF. The covered CDR3 bases are TGTGCCAGCAGCCCGACTAGCGGGAGTCATGAG. This sequence joins TRBV7-8 and TRBJ2-1; 12 bases line up with TRBD2. The read is 3 residues too short to cover the CDR3 end, so that end is filled in from the germline J gene. V was pared by 5 bases and J by 8 bases, with 4 bases of the junction left unmatched. Germline V gene sequence: CDR1 SGHVS, CDR2 FQNEAQ. The CDR3 runs to 14 residues. Variable domain in full (rest from reference TRBV7-8 and TRBJ2-1): GAGVSQSPRYKVAKRGQDVALRCDPISGHVSLFWYQQALGQGPEFLTYFQNEAQLDKSGLPSDRFFAERPEGSVSTLKIQRTQQEDSAVYLCASSPTSGSHEQFFGPGTRLTVL.

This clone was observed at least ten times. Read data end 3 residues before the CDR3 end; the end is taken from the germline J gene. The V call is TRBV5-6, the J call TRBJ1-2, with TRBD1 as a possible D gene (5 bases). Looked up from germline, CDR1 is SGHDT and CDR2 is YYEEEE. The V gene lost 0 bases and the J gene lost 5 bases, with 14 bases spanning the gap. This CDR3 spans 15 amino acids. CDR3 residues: CASSLGQGEKYGYTF. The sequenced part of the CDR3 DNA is TGTGCCAGCAGCTTGGGGCAGGGCGAGAAGTATGGC.

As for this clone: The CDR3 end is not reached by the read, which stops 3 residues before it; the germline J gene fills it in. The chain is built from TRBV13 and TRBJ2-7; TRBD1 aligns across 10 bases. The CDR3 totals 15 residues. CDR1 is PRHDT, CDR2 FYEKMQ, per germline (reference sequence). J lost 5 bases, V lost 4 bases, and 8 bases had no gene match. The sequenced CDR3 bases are TGTGCCAGCAGCTCCATCGGGACAGGGGACCACGAG. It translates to CASSSIGTGDHE. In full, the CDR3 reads CASSSIGTGDHEQYF.

This chain's CDR3 is CASSLTGTVTGELFF. Partial CDR3 DNA: TGTGCCAGCAGCCTTACGGGGACAGTAACAGGGGAG. The rearrangement uses TRBV11-1 and TRBJ2-2, with TRBD1 matching 7 bases. The sequence runs out 3 residues before the end of the CDR3; the remainder is reconstructed from the germline J gene. With 5 bases clipped from V and 8 bases from J, the junction kept 11 bases outside the gene matches. The CDR3 sequence is 15 residues long. CDR1 and CDR2 from the germline V gene are SGHAT and FQDESV (reference sequence).

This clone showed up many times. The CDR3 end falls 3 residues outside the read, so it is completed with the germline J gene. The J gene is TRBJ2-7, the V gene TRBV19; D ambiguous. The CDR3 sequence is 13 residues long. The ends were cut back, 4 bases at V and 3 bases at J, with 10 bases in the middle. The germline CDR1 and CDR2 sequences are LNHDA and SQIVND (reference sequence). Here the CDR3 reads CASSTFLFYEQYF. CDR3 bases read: TGTGCCAGTAGTACGTTTCTGTTCTACGAG.

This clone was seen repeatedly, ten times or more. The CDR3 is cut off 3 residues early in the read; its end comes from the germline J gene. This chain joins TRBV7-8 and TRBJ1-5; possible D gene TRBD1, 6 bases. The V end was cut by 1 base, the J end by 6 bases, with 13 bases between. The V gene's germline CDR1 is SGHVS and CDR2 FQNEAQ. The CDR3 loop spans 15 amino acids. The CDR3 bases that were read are TGTGCCAGCAGCTTAGACAGGGCCCGAAGTCAGCCC. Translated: CASSLDRARSQP. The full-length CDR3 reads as CASSLDRARSQPQHF.

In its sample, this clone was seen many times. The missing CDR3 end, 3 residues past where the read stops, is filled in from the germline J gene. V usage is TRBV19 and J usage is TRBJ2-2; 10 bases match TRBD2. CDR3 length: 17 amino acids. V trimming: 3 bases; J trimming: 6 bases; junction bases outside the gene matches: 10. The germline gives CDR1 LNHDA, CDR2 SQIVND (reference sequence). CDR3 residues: CASSMIYLAGVPGELFF. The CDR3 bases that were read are TGTGCCAGTAGTATGATCTACCTAGCGGGAGTCCCCGGGGAG.

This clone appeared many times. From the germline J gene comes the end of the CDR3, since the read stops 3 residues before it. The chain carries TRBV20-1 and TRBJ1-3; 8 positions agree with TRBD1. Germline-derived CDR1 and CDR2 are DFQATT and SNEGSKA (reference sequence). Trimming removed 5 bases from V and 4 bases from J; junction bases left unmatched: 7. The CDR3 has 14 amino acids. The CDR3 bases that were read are TGCAGTGCTCCGTTCCCAGGGGGCGGAAACACC. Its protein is CSAPFPGGGNT. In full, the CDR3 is CSAPFPGGGNTIYF.

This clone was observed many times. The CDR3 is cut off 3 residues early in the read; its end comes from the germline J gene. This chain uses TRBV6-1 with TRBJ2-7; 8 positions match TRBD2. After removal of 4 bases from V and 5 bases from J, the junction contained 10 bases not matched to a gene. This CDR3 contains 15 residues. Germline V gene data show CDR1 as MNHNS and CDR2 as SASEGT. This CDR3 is CASSGPSGRPHEQYF. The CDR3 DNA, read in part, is TGTGCCAGCAGTGGCCCCAGCGGGAGACCACACGAG.

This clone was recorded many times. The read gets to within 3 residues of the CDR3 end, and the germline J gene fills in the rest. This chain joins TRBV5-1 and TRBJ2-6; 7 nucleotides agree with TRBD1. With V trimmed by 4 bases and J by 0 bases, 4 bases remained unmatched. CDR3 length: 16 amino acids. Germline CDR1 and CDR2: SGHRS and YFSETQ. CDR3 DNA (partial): TGCGCCAGCAGCGCCGGGACAGCCTCTGGGGCCAACGTC. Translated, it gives CASSAGTASGANV. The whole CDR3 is CASSAGTASGANVLTF.

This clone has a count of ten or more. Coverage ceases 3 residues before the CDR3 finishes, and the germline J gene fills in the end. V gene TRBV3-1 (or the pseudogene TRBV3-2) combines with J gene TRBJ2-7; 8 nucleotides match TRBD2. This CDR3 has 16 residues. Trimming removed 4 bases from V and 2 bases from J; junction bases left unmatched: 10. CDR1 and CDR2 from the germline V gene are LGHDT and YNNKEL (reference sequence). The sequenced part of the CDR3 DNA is TGTGCCAGCAGCCGAGGATTAGCGGGGAAGCCCTACGAG. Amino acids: CASSRGLAGKPYE. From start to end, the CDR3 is CASSRGLAGKPYEQYF.

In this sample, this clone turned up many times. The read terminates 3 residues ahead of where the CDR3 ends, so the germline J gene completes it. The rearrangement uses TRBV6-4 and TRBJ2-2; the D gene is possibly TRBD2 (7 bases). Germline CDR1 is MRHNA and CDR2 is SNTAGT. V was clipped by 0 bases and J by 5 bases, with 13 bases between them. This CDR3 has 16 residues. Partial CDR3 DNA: TGTGCCAGCAGTGACTCTTCCGGGGGGCCAACCGGGGAG. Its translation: CASSDSSGGPTGE. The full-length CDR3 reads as CASSDSSGGPTGELFF.

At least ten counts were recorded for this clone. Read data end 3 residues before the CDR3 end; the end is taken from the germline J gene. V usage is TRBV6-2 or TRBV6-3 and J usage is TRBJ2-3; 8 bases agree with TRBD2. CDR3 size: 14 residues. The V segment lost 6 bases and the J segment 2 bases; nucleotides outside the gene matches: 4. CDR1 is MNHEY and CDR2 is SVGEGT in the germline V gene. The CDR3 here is CASRAGADTDTQYF. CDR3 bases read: TGTGCCAGCAGAGCGGGAGCGGACACAGATACG.

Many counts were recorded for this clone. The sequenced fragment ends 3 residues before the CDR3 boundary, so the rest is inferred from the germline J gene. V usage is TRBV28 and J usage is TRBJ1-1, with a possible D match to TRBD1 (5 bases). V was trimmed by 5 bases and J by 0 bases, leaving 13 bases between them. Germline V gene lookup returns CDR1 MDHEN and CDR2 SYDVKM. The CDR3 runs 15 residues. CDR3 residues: CASSPGAGMNTEAFF. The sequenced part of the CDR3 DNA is TGTGCCAGCAGTCCCGGGGCGGGGATGAACACTGAA.